Listed below are T cell receptor beta chains from one sample, sequenced in a study of CD8+ T cells in alopecia areata. Method: immunoSEQ multiplex PCR; TCRdb's copy keeps in-frame clones and lacks some. The sample comprises 150,000 to 200,000 clones, 50% to 70% of which are singletons, and approximately 1.3% rests with the top ten. The sample here was CD4+ T cells sorted from blood, taken around week 49, from a patient treated with tofacitinib. Receptors originate from a human donor with alopecia areata. Each CDR3 is given with its conserved first and last residue.

V gene	J gene	CDR3 protein
TRBV5-1	TRBJ2-7	CASSPLGPSYEQYF
TRBV2	TRBJ1-5	CASSEAARPQHF
TRBV10-3	TRBJ2-3	CAIKGGPTDTQYF
TRBV29-1	TRBJ1-1	CSVEDTRGGAFF
TRBV30	TRBJ1-2	CAWSVRVEGVNGYTF
TRBV9	TRBJ1-1	CASSTHSGTEAFF
TRBV19	TRBJ2-6	CASRDRTIPGANVLTF
TRBV4-1	TRBJ2-6	CASSQDRLAGANVLTF
TRBV5-1	TRBJ2-3	CASSFSVPTDTQYF
TRBV5-6	TRBJ2-4	CASSLVAGGRITKNIQYF
TRBV2	TRBJ2-2	CASTLAGADTGELFF
TRBV30	TRBJ1-1	CAWKWELNTEAFF
TRBV5-6	TRBJ2-6	CASSLGLSGANVLTF
TRBV29-1	TRBJ2-7	CSVSETAVSYEQYF
TRBV5-4	TRBJ2-1	CASSLAGGFDEQFF
TRBV30	TRBJ2-5	CAWTTSGGAWETQYF
TRBV5-4	TRBJ1-1	CASSSRDRGAEAFF
TRBV6-5	TRBJ2-1	CASYMGRGANEQFF
TRBV29-1	TRBJ2-3	CGAGVADTQYF
TRBV7-2	TRBJ2-1	CASSLVSGQTYNEQFF
TRBV29-1	TRBJ1-1	CSVYRGQAFF
TRBV13	TRBJ1-2	CASSLSNYGYTF
TRBV27	TRBJ1-6	CASSLRAGQSSPLHF
TRBV29-1	TRBJ1-2	CSVGQLVDYGYTF
TRBV5-1	TRBJ1-4	CASSWDREGEKLFF
TRBV29-1	TRBJ1-1	CSVRPSTGPEAFF
TRBV6-5	TRBJ1-2	CASRKAGGAGGYTF
TRBV30	TRBJ2-7	CAWSGGQGKVSNF